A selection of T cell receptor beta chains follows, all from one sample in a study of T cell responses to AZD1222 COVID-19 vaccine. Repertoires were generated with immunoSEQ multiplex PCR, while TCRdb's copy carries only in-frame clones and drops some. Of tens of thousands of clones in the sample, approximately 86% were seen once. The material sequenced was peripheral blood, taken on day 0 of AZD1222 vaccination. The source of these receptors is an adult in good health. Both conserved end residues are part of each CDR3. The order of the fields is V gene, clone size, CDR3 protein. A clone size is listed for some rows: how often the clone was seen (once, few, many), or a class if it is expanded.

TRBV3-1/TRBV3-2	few	CASSHPGGRGPYEQYF
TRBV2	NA	CASSEADSRAFF
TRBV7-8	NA	CASTGGRGSTDTQYF
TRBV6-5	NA	CASSRQGATDTQYF
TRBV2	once	CASSVGPMNTEAFF
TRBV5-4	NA	CASSPLGSYEQYF
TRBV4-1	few	CASSQRTGGYAEAFF
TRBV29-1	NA	CSVGEAGNTEAFF
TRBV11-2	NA	CASSLGDSPYEQYF
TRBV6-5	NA	CASSYLGQGTGELFF
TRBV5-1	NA	CASSLAGTAGEQYF
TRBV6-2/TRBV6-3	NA	CASSYFRQGGKETQYF
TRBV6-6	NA	CASRQTGTGSTGELFF
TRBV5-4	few	CASSIWGLTSYEQYF
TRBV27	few	CASRTGTTRTNEKLFF
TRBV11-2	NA	CASRAWGLAGRTDTQYF
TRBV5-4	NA	CASSPRAGEKLFF
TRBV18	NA	CASSPVGHEGIGNQPQHF
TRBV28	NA	CASSFRQTEAFF
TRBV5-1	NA	CASSPGVAGGQETQYF
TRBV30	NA	CACSGDGRLEQYF
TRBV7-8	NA	CASSLLLGTGDENEQFF
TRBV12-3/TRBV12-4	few	CASSRQVGPQHF
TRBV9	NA	CASTLGPEGYEQYF
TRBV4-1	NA	CASSQEENYEQYF
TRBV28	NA	CASSRAGSRTETQYF
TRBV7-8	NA	CASSLGTVNTEAFF